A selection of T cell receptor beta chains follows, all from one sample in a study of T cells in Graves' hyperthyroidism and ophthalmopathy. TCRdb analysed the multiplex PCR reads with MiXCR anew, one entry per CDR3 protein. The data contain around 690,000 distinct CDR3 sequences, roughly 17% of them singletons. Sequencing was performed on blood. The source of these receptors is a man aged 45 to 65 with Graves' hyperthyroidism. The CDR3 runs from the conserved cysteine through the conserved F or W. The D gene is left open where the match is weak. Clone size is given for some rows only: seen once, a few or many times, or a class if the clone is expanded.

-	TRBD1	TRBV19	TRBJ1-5	CASSGTGRLIGNQPQHF	TGTGCCAGTAGTGGGACAGGGAGGTTGATTGGCAATCAGCCCCAGCATTTT
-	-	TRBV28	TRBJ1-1	CATLFVGKAFF	TGTGCCACCCTCTTTGTTGGGAAAGCTTTCTTT
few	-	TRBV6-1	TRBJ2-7	CARREWQHYEQYF	TGTGCCAGACGGGAATGGCAGCACTACGAGCAGTACTTC
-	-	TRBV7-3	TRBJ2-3	CASSLRGAFSTDTQYF	TGTGCCAGCAGCTTACGAGGGGCCTTTAGCACAGATACGCAGTATTTT
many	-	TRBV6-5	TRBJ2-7	CASSYRIPPHEQYF	TGTGCCAGCAGTTACCGGATCCCACCTCACGAGCAGTACTTC
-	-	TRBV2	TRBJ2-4	CASTTASHIQYF	TGTGCCAGCACGACAGCTTCTCACATTCAGTACTTC
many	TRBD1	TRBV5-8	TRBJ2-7	CASSISRGLSSYEQYF	TGTGCCAGCAGCATATCCAGGGGGCTCTCTTCCTACGAGCAGTACTTC
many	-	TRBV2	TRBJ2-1	CASSEKITGAAGGDEQFF	TGTGCCAGCAGTGAGAAAATTACAGGGGCAGCCGGGGGGGATGAGCAGTTCTTC
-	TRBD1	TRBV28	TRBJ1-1	CASTFHRGRVVTEAFF	TGTGCCAGTACCTTCCACAGGGGGCGGGTGGTCACTGAAGCTTTCTTT
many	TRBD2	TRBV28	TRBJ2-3	CASSPLGLAASTDTQYF	TGTGCCAGCAGTCCCCTGGGACTAGCGGCAAGCACAGATACGCAGTATTTT
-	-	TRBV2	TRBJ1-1	CASSERRINTEAFF	TGTGCCAGCAGTGAAAGGAGGATAAACACTGAAGCTTTCTTT
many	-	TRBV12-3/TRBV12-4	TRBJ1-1	CASSFGGARTEAFF	TGTGCCAGCAGTTTCGGGGGCGCCAGAACTGAAGCTTTCTTT
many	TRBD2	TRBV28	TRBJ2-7	CASSPPPGLAGTYEQYF	TGTGCCAGCAGTCCACCACCAGGACTAGCGGGAACCTACGAGCAGTACTTC
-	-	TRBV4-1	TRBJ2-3	CASSQPSRSDTDTQYF	TGCGCCAGCAGCCAACCCTCCCGGAGCGACACAGATACGCAGTATTTT